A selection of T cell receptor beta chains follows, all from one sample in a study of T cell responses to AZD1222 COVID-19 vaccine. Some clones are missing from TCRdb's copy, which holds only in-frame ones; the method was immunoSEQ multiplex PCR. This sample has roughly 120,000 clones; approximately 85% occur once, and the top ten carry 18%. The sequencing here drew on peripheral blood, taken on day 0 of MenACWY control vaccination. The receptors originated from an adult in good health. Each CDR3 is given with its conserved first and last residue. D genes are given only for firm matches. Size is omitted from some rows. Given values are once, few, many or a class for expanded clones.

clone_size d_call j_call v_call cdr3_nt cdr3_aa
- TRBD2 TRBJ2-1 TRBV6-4 TGTGCCAGCAGACTCCTAGCGGAGGGGCACAATGAGCAGTTCTTC CASRLLAEGHNEQFF
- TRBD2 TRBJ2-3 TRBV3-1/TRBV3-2 TGTGCCAGCAGCCGCACTAGCGGAGACACAGATACGCAGTATTTT CASSRTSGDTDTQYF
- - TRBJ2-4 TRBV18 TGTGCCAGCTCACCAACGGAGACAGGATCTTTAGCCAAAAACATTCAGTACTTC CASSPTETGSLAKNIQYF
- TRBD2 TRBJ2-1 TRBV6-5 TGTGCCAGCCGCCCAAGCGGGGCCTACAATGAGCAGTTCTTC CASRPSGAYNEQFF
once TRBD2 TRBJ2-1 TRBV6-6 TGTGCCAGCAGGCGACCCCCGGGACTAGCGGTGGGCTCCTACAATGAGCAGTTCTTC CASRRPPGLAVGSYNEQFF
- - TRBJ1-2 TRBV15 TGTGCCACCAGCAGACGAGGGAGACACTATGGCTACACCTTC CATSRRGRHYGYTF
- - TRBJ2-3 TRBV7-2 TGTGCCAGCAGCTTAGGGATAAGGACAGATACGCAGTATTTT CASSLGIRTDTQYF
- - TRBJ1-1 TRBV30 TGTGCCTGGATTCCCCTTGGGTCAGGGGCCCGCTTTAGCAACACTGAAGCTTTCTTT CAWIPLGSGARFSNTEAFF
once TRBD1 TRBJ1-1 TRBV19 TGTGCCAGTAGTGCCCGGGACAGCCACACTGAAGCTTTCTTT CASSARDSHTEAFF
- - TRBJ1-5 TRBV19 TGTGCCAGTGCCCAGGGGAGTCAGCCCCAGCATTTT CASAQGSQPQHF
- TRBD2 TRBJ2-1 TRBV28 TGTGCCAGCAGTAAAGGACTAGCGGGGGGCTACAATGAGCAGTTCTTC CASSKGLAGGYNEQFF
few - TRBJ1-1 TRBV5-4 TGTGCCAGCAGCCTGGGGGCGCGGGACACTGAAGCTTTCTTT CASSLGARDTEAFF
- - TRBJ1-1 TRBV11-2 TGTGCCAGCAGCATACTCGAACACACTGAAGCTTTCTTT CASSILEHTEAFF
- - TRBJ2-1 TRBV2 TGTGCCAACGGAGAAAGGGTCTCCTACAATGAGCAGTTCTTC CANGERVSYNEQFF
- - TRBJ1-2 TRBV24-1 TGTGCCACCAGTGGGGGGTGGTCTGGCTATGGCTACACCTTC CATSGGWSGYGYTF
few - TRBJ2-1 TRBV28 TGTGCCAGCAGTAGAACGGGCGCCGGCGGGAATGAGCAGTTCTTC CASSRTGAGGNEQFF
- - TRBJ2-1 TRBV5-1 TGCGCCAGCTCCAGGAGGCTAGGGGACTACAATGAGCAGTTCTTC CASSRRLGDYNEQFF
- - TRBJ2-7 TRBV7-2 TGTGCCAGCAGCTTAGTTGCCGTCGGCTACGAGCAGTACTTC CASSLVAVGYEQYF
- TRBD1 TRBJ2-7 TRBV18 TGTGCCAGCTCACGGGACAGGGCAATCGAGCAGTACTTC CASSRDRAIEQYF
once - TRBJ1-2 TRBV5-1 TGCGCCAGCAGCTTGGGGCAGGGTAACTATGGCTACACCTTC CASSLGQGNYGYTF
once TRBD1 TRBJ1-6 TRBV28 TGTGCCAGCAGCTCCAACGACAGGGAGCGGCGCCACTTT CASSSNDRERRHF
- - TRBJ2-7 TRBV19 TGTGCCAGTAGCATGGGTTACGAGCAGTACTTC CASSMGYEQYF
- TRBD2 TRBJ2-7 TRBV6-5 TGTGCCAGCAGTTTAGCGGGAGGGCCCTACGAGCAGTACTTC CASSLAGGPYEQYF